The 17 T cell receptor beta chains presented below share a single source sample, sequenced in a study of Ad26.COV2.S vaccination and SARS-CoV-2 variants. The treatment here: roughly 19 received Ad26.COV2.S at low or high dose, single or two shots; 5 received placebo; per-sample allocation not given. The study sampled participants on day 63 after the first vaccine or placebo injection. Using immunoSEQ multiplex PCR, the repertoire was profiled, and TCRdb retains in-frame clones only, with some absent. The sample lists roughly 680,000 clones; more than 80% were seen once. The sequencing here drew on peripheral blood, taken in a trial of Ad26.COV2.S vaccine versus placebo. The receptor set was obtained from a person between 18 and 60 years old who received the Ad26.COV2.S COVID-19 vaccine or a placebo.

The J gene is TRBJ2-3, the V gene TRBV18, with TRBD2 matching 7 bases. V lost 2 bases and J lost 0; bases outside the gene matches: 8. Germline CDR1 is KGHSH and CDR2 is LQKENI. This CDR3 is built from 17 residues. CDR3 bases: TGTGCCAGCTCACCAAGACCGGGAGGAGCTAGCACAGATACGCAGTATTTT. As protein: CASSPRPGGASTDTQYF.

The rearrangement uses TRBV30 and TRBJ2-7, with D uncertain. The germline V gene encodes CDR1 GTSNPN and CDR2 SVGIG (reference sequence). Trimming removed 1 base from V and 6 bases from J, with 7 bases in between. The CDR3 contains 11 residues. The CDR3 bases are TGTGCCTGGAGTGAAATGCGCGAGCAGTACTTC. Its protein is CAWSEMREQYF. The full variable domain, rest sourced from reference TRBV30 and TRBJ2-7, is SQTIHQWPATLVQPVGSPLSLECTVEGTSNPNLYWYRQAAGRGLQLLFYSVGIGQISSEVPQNLSASRPQDRQFILSSKKLLLSDSGFYLCAWSEMREQYFGPGTRLTVT.

The rearrangement uses TRBV5-1 and TRBJ2-1; D is perhaps TRBD1 (5 bases). V was cut by 1 base and J by 5 bases, with 19 bases left in between. Germline CDR1 and CDR2: SGHRS and YFSETQ. This CDR3 has 17 amino acids. CDR3 in amino acids: CASSLRFGQGVDNEQFF. DNA of the CDR3: TGCGCCAGCAGCTTGAGGTTCGGGCAGGGCGTGGACAATGAGCAGTTCTTC. The whole variable domain, filled in from reference TRBV5-1 and TRBJ2-1, reads KAGVTQTPRYLIKTRGQQVTLSCSPISGHRSVSWYQQTPGQGLQFLFEYFSETQRNKGNFPGRFSGRQFSNSRSEMNVSTLELGDSALYLCASSLRFGQGVDNEQFFGPGTRLTVL.

The chain couples TRBV19 to TRBJ2-5; 8 bases are a match to TRBD1. Germline CDR1 is LNHDA and CDR2 is SQIVND (reference sequence). V dropped 4 bases and J dropped 6; count of bases not matched to a gene: 7. The length of the CDR3 is 14 residues. CDR3 residues: CASSRGQAPQTQYF. Written as DNA, the CDR3 is TGTGCCAGTAGTAGGGGACAGGCTCCACAGACCCAGTACTTC.

V is TRBV18 and J is TRBJ2-5; 7 positions match TRBD1. CDR1 KGHSH and CDR2 LQKENI come from the germline V gene. The CDR3 loop spans 14 amino acids. The V gene end was trimmed by 6 bases and the J gene end by 7 bases; junction bases not matched to a gene: 11. This CDR3 is CASSPDRSDGTQYF. The CDR3 DNA is TGTGCCAGCTCCCCGGACAGGTCTGATGGGACCCAGTACTTC.

This clone has just one count. This chain joins TRBV6-5 and TRBJ2-6, with 7 bases matching TRBD1. Germline CDR1 and CDR2: MNHEY and SVGAGI. CDR3 size: 13 residues. V dropped 6 bases and J dropped 10; count of bases not matched to a gene: 6. Here the CDR3 DNA reads TGTGCCAGCAGCCCGGACAGGAAAAACGTCCTGACTTTC. Amino acid sequence: CASSPDRKNVLTF.

CDR3 region: CASSAPGLAGYNEQFF. DNA for the CDR3: TGTGCCAGCAGCGCACCGGGACTAGCGGGATACAATGAGCAGTTCTTC. The chain recombines TRBV9 with TRBJ2-1; TRBD2 agrees at 13 bases. The CDR3 runs to 16 residues. The V gene's germline CDR1 is SGDLS and CDR2 YYNGEE. Losses at the gene ends were 3 bases for V and 4 bases for J; bases not matched to a gene: 4.

This chain connects TRBV19 to TRBJ1-6; unclear D gene. The CDR3 runs to 11 residues. The germline CDR1 and CDR2 sequences are LNHDA and SQIVND (reference sequence). V was pared by 3 bases and J by 9 bases, with 3 bases between. CDR3 region: CASSMGSPLHF. The CDR3 nucleotides read TGTGCCAGTAGTATGGGTTCACCCCTCCACTTT.

With respect to this clone: One junction end does not reproduce the germline sequence, and a read error may be involved. The gene calls are TRBV7-7 and TRBJ2-2; D assignment may be TRBD1 or TRBD2 (5 bases each). The length of the CDR3 is 15 residues. The germline V gene has CDR1 SSHAT and CDR2 FNYEAQ (reference sequence). The CDR3 DNA reads as TGTGCTAGCAGCCCCGGGGCCACGAACACCGGGGAGCTGTTTTTT. Translation: CASSPGATNTGELFF.

The chain carries TRBV29-1 and TRBJ2-1; 11 nucleotides agree with TRBD2. CDR1 and CDR2 from the germline V gene are SQVTM and ANQGSEA. This CDR3 has 19 residues. The ends lost 0 bases at V and 0 bases at J; junction bases unmatched: 10. CDR3 amino acids: CSVEDLAASGGYSYNEQFF. The CDR3, as DNA: TGCAGCGTTGAAGATCTGGCGGCTAGCGGGGGGTACTCCTACAATGAGCAGTTCTTC.

The rearrangement links TRBV27 to TRBJ1-5, with 7 bases lining up with TRBD1. The length of the CDR3 is 15 residues. Germline V gene sequence: CDR1 MNHEY, CDR2 SMNVEV (reference sequence). With 2 bases clipped from V and 4 bases from J, the junction kept 5 bases outside the gene matches. The CDR3 protein is CASSLGGQQNQPQHF. For the CDR3, the DNA is TGTGCCAGCAGTTTAGGGGGACAGCAGAATCAGCCCCAGCATTTT.

The chain employs TRBV30 and TRBJ2-7; a weak D match, TRBD2 (6 bases). Per germline, CDR1 GTSNPN and CDR2 SVGIG (reference sequence). Trimming left V 3 bases short and J 6 bases short, with 12 bases between. The CDR3 length is 12 residues. For the CDR3, the DNA is TGTGCCTGGAGCGCCGGGGGTTTCGAGCAGTACTTC. Translating gives CAWSAGGFEQYF.

In its sample, this clone was seen once. The chain employs TRBV20-1 and TRBJ1-2; a weak D match, TRBD1 (6 bases). The CDR3 consists of 12 residues. From germline, CDR1 is DFQATT and CDR2 SNEGSKA (reference sequence). V gave up 3 bases and J gave up 8 bases, with 13 bases separating them. CDR3 sequence: CSASRGGYGYTF. The CDR3 DNA sequence: TGCAGTGCTAGTCGCGGGGGCTACGGCTACACCTTC.

The chain couples TRBV12-5 to TRBJ2-2; D unclear. Germline CDR1 LGHNT, CDR2 FRNRAP. The CDR3 runs 15 residues. V dropped 6 bases and J dropped 6 bases, with 17 bases sitting between them. CDR3 nucleotide sequence: TGTGCTAGTGGCCCCCCGCCCAGCGTGTCCGGGGAGCTGTTTTTT. This encodes CASGPPPSVSGELFF.

Regarding this clone: Other nucleotide sequences from this sample produce the same CDR3. The genes are TRBV6-5 and TRBJ2-5; D is possibly TRBD1 (5 bases). V was pared by 8 bases and J by 4 bases, with 14 bases between. Germline V gene lookup returns CDR1 MNHEY and CDR2 SVGAGI. CDR3 length: 13 residues. The CDR3 here is CASRPQGRETQYF. The CDR3 DNA follows: TGTGCCAGCCGACCTCAGGGAAGAGAGACCCAGTACTTC.

Only one count was recorded for this clone. The chain employs TRBV7-2 and TRBJ1-1; D uncertain. The V and J ends lost 2 bases and 10 bases respectively, with 8 bases between them. The CDR3 has 11 amino acids. CDR1 and CDR2 from the germline V gene are SGHTA and FQGNSA. This chain's CDR3 is CASSLPGSAFF. Here the CDR3 DNA reads TGTGCCAGCAGCTTACCGGGGTCAGCTTTCTTT.

V is TRBV7-8 and J is TRBJ2-3; D unresolved. Per the germline V gene, CDR1 is SGHVS and CDR2 is FQNEAQ. Between the trimmed V and J ends, which lost 4 bases and 4 bases, there was a span of 9 bases. This CDR3 has 13 amino acids. CDR3 sequence: CASSSRLSDTQYF. CDR3 sequence (DNA): TGTGCCAGCAGCTCCCGACTCTCAGATACGCAGTATTTT. The full variable domain, completed using reference TRBV7-8 and TRBJ2-3, is GAGVSQSPRYKVAKRGQDVALRCDPISGHVSLFWYQQALGQGPEFLTYFQNEAQLDKSGLPSDRFFAERPEGSVSTLKIQRTQQEDSAVYLCASSSRLSDTQYFGPGTRLTVL.